This TCR beta chain appears in the sequencing data of a study of blood T cell repertoires in COVID-19. Study-wide background: The United States, Italy and Spain provided the acute and convalescent COVID-19 samples. PBMCs, B-cell-depleted T cells, or T cells provided the cDNA or gDNA that made up the material.

This clone was recorded a few times. Original handling: Quantification of nucleated cells was approximated via reference gene primer amplification. Here immunoSEQ multiplex PCR was the method, and the copy in TCRdb shows in-frame clones only, minus some. V and J calls and clone size are those listed in that table; D and trimming were worked out from the DNA. Of about 200,000 clones in the sample, about 93% were seen once. V shed 0 bases, J shed 7 bases, and the junction held 5 bases outside the gene matches. Germline V gene sequence: CDR1 SGHRS, CDR2 YFSETQ. CDR3 size: 15 residues. This receptor was identified in a man in his fifties with acute or convalescent COVID-19. The V call is TRBV5-1, the J call TRBJ2-2, with 8 bases matching TRBD1. The sequenced material came from peripheral blood. DNA of the CDR3: TGCGCCAGCAGCTTGGTTGGGACAGGAGGCGGGGAGCTGTTTTTT. Amino acid sequence: CASSLVGTGGGELFF. Supplemented by reference TRBV5-1 and TRBJ2-2, the full variable domain reads KAGVTQTPRYLIKTRGQQVTLSCSPISGHRSVSWYQQTPGQGLQFLFEYFSETQRNKGNFPGRFSGRQFSNSRSEMNVSTLELGDSALYLCASSLVGTGGGELFFGEGSRLTVL.